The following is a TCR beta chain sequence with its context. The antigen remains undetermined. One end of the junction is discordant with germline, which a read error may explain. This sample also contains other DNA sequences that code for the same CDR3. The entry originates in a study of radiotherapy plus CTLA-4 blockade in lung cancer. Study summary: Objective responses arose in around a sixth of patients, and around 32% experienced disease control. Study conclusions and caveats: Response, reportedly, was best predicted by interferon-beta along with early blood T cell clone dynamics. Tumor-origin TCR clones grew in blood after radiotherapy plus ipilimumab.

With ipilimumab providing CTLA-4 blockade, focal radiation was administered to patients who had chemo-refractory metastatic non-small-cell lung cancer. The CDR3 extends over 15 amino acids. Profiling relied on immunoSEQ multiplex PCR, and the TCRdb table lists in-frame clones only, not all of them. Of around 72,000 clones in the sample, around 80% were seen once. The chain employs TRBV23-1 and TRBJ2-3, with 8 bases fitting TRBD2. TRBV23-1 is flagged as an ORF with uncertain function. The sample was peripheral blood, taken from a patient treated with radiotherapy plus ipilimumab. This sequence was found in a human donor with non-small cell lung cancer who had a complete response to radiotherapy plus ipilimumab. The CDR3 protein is CASSPKRETVNTQYF. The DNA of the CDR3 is TGCGCCAGTAGTCCTAAGCGGGAGACGGTAAATACGCAGTATTTT.